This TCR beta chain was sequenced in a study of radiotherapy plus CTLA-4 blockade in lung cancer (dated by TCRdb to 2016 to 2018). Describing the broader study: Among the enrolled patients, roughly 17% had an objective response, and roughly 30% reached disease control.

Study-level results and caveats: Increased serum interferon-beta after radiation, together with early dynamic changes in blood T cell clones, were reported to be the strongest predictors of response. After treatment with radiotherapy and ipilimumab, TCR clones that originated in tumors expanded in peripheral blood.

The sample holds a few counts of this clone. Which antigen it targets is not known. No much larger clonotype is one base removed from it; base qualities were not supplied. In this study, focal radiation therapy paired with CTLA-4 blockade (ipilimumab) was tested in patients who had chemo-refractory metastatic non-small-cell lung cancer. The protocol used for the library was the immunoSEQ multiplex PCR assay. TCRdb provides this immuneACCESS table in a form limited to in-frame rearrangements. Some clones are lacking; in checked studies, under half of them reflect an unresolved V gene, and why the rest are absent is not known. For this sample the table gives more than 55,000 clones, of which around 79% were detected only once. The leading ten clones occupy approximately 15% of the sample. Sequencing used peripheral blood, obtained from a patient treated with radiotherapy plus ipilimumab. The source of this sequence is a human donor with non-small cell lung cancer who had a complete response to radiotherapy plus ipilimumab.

The DNA reads as follows: TGTGCCAGCAGTGGGCCAGGGGGCAATCAGCCCCAGCATTTT. It specifies CASSGPGGNQPQHF. The chain links TRBV6-1 with TRBJ1-5; the D gene is perhaps TRBD1, from 6 matching bases. The junction shows trimming of 4 bases on V and 2 bases on J, plus 9 bases between the germline ends. The CDR3 measures 14 amino acids from cysteine to phenylalanine. The DNA shown is the 42-base CDR3, in frame from base 1. Based on the germline V gene, the CDR1 and CDR2 sequences are MNHNS and SASEGT.